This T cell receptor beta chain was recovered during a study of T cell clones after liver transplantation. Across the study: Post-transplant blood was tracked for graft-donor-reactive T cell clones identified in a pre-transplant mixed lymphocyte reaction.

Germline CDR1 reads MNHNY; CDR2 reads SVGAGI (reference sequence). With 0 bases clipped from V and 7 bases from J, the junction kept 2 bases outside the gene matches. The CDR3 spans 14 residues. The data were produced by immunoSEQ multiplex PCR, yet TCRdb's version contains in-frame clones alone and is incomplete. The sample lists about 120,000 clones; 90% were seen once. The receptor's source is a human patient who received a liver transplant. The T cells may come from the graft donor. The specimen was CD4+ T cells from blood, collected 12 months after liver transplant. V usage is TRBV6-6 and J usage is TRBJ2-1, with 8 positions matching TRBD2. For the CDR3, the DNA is TGTGCCAGCAGTTACTCGAGCGGGGGAAATGAGCAGTTCTTC. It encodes CASSYSSGGNEQFF.